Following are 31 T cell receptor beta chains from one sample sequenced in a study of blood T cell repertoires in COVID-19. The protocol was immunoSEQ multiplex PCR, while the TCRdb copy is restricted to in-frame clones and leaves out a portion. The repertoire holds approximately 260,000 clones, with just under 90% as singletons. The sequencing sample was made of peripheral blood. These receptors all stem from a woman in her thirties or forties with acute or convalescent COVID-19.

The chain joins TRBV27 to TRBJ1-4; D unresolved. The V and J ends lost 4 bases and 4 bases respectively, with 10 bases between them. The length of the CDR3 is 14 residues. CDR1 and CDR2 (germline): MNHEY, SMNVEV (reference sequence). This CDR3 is CASSSHSLNEKLFF. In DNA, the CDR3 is TGTGCCAGCAGTTCGCACAGCCTTAATGAAAAACTGTTTTTT.

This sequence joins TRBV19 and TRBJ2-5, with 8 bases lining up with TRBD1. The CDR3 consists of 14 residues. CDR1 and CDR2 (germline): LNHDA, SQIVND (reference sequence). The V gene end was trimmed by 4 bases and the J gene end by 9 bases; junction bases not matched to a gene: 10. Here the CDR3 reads CASSTQQGARAQYF. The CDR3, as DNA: TGTGCCAGTAGTACACAGCAGGGGGCCCGGGCCCAGTACTTC.

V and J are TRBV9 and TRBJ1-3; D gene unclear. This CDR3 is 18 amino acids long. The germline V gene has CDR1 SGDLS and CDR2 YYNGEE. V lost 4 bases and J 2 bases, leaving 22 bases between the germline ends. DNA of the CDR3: TGTGCCAGCAGCCCCGAAAAGAGGTCTCCAACTCCTGGAAACACCATATATTTT. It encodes CASSPEKRSPTPGNTIYF.

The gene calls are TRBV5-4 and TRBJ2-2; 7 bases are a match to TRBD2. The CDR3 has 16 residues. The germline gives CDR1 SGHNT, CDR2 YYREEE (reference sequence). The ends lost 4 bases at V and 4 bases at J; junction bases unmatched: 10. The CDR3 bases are TGTGCCAGCAGCCAGCGATGGGGGGGGTCCACCGGGGAGCTGTTTTTT. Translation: CASSQRWGGSTGELFF. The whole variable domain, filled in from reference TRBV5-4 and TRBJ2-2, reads ETGVTQSPTHLIKTRGQQVTLRCSSQSGHNTVSWYQQALGQGPQFIFQYYREEENGRGNFPPRFSGLQFPNYSSELNVNALELDDSALYLCASSQRWGGSTGELFFGEGSRLTVL.

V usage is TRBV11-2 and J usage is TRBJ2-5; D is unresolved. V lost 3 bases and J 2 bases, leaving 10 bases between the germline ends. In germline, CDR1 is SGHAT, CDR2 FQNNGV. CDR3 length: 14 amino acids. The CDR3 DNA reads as TGTGCCAGCAGCTTTCAAGGCGGTCAAGAGACCCAGTACTTC. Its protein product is CASSFQGGQETQYF.

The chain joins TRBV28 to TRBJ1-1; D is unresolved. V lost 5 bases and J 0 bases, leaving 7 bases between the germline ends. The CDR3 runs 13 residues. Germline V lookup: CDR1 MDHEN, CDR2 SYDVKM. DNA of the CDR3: TGTGCCAGCAGTCCGTCCGTGAACACTGAAGCTTTCTTT. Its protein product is CASSPSVNTEAFF.

In nucleotides, the CDR3 is TGCGCCAGCAGCATAGGACAGGGTGGTAGTGAAAAACTGTTTTTT. It yields the protein CASSIGQGGSEKLFF. The V and J genes are TRBV5-1 and TRBJ1-4; 8 nucleotides match TRBD1. This CDR3 is built from 15 residues. The germline V gene has CDR1 SGHRS and CDR2 YFSETQ. The trim removed 4 bases at V and 7 bases at J, leaving 9 bases unmatched.

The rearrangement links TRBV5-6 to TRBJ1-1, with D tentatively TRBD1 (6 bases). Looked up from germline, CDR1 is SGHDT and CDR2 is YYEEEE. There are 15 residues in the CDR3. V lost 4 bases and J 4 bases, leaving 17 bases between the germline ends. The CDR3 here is CASSPYRAWSTEAFF. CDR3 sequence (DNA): TGTGCCAGCAGCCCCTACAGGGCTTGGAGCACTGAAGCTTTCTTT.

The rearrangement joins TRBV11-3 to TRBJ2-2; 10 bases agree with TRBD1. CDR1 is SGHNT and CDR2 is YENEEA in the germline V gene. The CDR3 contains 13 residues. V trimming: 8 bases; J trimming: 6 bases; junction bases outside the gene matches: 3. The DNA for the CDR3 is TGTGCCAGCCGGGACAGGGGCCCCGGGGAGCTGTTTTTT. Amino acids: CASRDRGPGELFF. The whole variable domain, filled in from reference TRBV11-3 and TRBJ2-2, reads EAGVVQSPRYKIIEKKQPVAFWCNPISGHNTLYWYLQNLGQGPELLIRYENEEAVDDSQLPKDRFSAERLKGVDSTLKIQPAELGDSAVYLCASRDRGPGELFFGEGSRLTVL.

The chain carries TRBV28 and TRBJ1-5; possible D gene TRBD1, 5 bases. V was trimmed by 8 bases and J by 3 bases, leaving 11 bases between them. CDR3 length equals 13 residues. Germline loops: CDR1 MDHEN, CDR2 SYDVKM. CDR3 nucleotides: TGTGCCAGCCTAGGACAAATCAATCAGCCCCAGCATTTT. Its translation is CASLGQINQPQHF.

The CDR3 is CASSRSNSPNEKLFF. The CDR3 nucleotides read TGTGCCAGTAGTAGATCCAACAGTCCTAATGAAAAACTGTTTTTT. This chain connects TRBV19 to TRBJ1-4; the D is unclear. V lost 4 bases to trimming and J lost 3 bases, with 12 bases between them. Germline V gene sequence: CDR1 LNHDA, CDR2 SQIVND (reference sequence). There are 15 residues in the CDR3.

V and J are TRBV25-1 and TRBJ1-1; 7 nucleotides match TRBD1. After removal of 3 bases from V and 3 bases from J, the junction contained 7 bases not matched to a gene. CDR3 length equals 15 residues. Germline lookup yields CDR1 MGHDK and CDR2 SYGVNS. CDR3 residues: CASSDLAGGDTEAFF. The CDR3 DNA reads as TGTGCCAGCAGTGATTTGGCAGGGGGTGACACTGAAGCTTTCTTT. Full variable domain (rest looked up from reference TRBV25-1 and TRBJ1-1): EADIYQTPRYLVIGTGKKITLECSQTMGHDKMYWYQQDPGMELHLIHYSYGVNSTEKGDLSSESTVSRIRTEHFPLTLESARPSHTSQYLCASSDLAGGDTEAFFGQGTRLTVV.

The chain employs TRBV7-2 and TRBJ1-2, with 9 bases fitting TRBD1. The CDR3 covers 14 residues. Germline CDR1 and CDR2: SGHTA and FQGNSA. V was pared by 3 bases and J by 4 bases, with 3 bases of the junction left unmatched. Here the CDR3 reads CASSLGQGGYGYTF. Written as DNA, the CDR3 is TGTGCCAGCAGCTTGGGACAGGGTGGCTATGGCTACACCTTC.

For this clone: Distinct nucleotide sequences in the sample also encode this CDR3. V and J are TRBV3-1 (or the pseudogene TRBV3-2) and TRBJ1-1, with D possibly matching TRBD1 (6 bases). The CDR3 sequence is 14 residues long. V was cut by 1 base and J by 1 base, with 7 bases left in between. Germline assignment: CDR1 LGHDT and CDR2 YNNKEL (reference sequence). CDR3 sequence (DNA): TGTGCCAGCAGCCAAGTAGGGGGGAACACTGAAGCTTTCTTT. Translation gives CASSQVGGNTEAFF.

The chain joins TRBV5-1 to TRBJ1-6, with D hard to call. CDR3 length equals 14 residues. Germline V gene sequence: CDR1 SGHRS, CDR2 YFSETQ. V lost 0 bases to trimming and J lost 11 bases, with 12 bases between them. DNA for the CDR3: TGCGCCAGCAGCTTGGAAGAGGCCCTTACACCCCTCCACTTT. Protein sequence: CASSLEEALTPLHF.

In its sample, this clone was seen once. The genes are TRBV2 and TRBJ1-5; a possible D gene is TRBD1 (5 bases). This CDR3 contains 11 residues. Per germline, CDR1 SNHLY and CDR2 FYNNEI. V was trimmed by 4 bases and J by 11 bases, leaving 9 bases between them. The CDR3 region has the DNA TGTGCCAGCAGTGGGGTAGGGGCCCAGCATTTT. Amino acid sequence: CASSGVGAQHF.

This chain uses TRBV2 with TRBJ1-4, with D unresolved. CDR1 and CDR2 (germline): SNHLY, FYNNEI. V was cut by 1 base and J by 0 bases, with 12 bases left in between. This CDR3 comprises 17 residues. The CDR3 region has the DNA TGTGCCAGCAGTGAAGGCCCCCCCGGTGCAACTAATGAAAAACTGTTTTTT. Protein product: CASSEGPPGATNEKLFF.

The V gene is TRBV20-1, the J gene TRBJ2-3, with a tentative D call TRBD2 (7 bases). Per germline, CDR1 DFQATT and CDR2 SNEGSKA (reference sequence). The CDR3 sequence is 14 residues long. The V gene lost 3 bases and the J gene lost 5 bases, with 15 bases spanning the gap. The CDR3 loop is CSASLGGAGDTQYF. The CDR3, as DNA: TGCAGTGCTAGTTTGGGGGGGGCGGGAGATACGCAGTATTTT.

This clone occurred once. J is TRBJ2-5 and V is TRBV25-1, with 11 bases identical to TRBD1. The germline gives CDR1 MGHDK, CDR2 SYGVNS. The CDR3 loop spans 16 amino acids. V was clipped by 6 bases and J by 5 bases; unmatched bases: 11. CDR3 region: CASRPHQGDRGETQYF. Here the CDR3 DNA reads TGTGCCAGCAGACCACACCAAGGGGACAGGGGGGAGACCCAGTACTTC. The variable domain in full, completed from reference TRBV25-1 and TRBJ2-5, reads EADIYQTPRYLVIGTGKKITLECSQTMGHDKMYWYQQDPGMELHLIHYSYGVNSTEKGDLSSESTVSRIRTEHFPLTLESARPSHTSQYLCASRPHQGDRGETQYFGPGTRLLVL.

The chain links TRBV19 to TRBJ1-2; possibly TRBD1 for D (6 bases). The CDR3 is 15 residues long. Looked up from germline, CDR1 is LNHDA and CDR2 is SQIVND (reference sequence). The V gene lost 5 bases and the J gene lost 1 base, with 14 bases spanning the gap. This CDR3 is CASSRVRTVNYGYTF. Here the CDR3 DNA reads TGTGCCAGTAGTCGGGTTCGGACAGTTAACTATGGCTACACCTTC.

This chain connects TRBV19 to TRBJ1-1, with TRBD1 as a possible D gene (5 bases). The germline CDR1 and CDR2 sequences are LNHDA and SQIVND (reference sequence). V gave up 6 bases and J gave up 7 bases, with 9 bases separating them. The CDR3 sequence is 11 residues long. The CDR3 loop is CASRGEVEAFF. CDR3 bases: TGTGCCAGTAGGGGGGAGGTTGAAGCTTTCTTT.

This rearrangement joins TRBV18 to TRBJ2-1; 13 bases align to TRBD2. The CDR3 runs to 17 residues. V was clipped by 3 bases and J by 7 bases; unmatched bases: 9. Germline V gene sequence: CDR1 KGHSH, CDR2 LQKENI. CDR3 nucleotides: TGTGCCAGCTCACCCGGACTAGCGGGGGCCAGAGGGAATGAGCAGTTCTTC. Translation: CASSPGLAGARGNEQFF.

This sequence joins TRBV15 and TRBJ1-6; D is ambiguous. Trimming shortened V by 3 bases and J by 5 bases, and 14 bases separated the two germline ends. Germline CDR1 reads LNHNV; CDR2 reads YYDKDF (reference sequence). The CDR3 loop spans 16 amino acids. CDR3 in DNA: TGTGCCACCAGCAGGGTCGTAATTAGAGATAATTCACCCCTCCACTTT. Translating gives CATSRVVIRDNSPLHF.

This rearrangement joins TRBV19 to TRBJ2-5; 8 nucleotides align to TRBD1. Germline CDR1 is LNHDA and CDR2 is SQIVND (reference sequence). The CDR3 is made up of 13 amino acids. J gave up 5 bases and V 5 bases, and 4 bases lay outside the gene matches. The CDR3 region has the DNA TGTGCCAGTAGTTCTCAGGGGGCTGAGACCCAGTACTTC. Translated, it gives CASSSQGAETQYF.

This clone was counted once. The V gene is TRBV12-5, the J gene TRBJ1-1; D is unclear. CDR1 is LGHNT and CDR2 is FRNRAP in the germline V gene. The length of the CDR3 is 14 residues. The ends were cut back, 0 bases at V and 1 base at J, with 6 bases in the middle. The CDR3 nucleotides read TGTGCTAGTGGTTTGGTAACAGAGAACACTGAAGCTTTCTTT. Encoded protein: CASGLVTENTEAFF.

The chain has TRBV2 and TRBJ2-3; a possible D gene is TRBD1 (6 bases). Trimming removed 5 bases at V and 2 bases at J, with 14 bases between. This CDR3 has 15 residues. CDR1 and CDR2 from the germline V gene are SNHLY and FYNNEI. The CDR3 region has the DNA TGTGCCAGCAGTCTTCTAGAGGGGGACACAGATACGCAGTATTTT. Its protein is CASSLLEGDTDTQYF.

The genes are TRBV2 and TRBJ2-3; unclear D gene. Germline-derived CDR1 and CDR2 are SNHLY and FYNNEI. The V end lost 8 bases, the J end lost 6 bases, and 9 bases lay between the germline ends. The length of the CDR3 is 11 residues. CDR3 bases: TGTGCCAGCGTGATCGAGGATACGCAGTATTTT. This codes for CASVIEDTQYF. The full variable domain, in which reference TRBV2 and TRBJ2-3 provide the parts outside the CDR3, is EPEVTQTPSHQVTQMGQEVILRCVPISNHLYFYWYRQILGQKVEFLVSFYNNEISEKSEIFDDQFSVERPDGSNFTLKIRSTKLEDSAMYFCASVIEDTQYFGPGTRLTVL.

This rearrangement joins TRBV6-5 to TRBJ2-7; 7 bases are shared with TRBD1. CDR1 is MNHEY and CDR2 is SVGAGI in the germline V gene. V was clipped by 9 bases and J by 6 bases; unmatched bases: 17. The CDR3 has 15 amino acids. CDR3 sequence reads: CARRRGQVEGLEQYV. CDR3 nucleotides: TGTGCCAGGCGCCGCGGACAGGTAGAGGGGCTCGAGCAGTACGTC.

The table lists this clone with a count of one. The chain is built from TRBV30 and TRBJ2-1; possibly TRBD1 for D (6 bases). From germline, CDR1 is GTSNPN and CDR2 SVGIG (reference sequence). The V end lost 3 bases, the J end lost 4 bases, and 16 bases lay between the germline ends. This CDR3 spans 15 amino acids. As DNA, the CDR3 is TGTGCCTGGAGGATACAGGGATCCCCATACAATGAGCAGTTCTTC. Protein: CAWRIQGSPYNEQFF.

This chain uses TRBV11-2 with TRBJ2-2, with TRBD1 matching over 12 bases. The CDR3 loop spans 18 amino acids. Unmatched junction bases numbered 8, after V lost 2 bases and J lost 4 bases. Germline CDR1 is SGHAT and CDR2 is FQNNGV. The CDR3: CASSLRSGTGGITGELFF. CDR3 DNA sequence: TGTGCCAGCAGCTTAAGGTCCGGGACAGGGGGCATCACCGGGGAGCTGTTTTTT.

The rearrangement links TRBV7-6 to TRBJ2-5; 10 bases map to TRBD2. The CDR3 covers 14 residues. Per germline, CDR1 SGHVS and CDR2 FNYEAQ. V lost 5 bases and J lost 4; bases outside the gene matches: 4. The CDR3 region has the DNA TGTGCCAGCAGCCATAGACTAGCGGGAGAGACCCAGTACTTC. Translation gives CASSHRLAGETQYF.